This TCR beta chain comes out of a study of CD8 T cells in Susac syndrome (dated by TCRdb to about 2019). For the wider study: The study used repertoire sequencing to test whether antigen drove CD8+ T cell activation and differentiation in Susac syndrome. The study compared CD8+ T cell repertoire clonality among about a dozen healthy donors, some 14 Susac syndrome patients and fewer than 19 multiple sclerosis patients. The paper's findings and limits, for the study overall: The number of individuals in the TCR sequencing and HLA analysis was recognized as being relatively small.

High-throughput TCR beta sequencing profiled peripheral blood CD8+ and CD4+ T cells from healthy donors, Susac syndrome patients and multiple sclerosis patients. Multiple sclerosis controls were treatment-naive patients with stable or active relapsing-remitting disease fulfilling revised McDonald criteria. Bulk CD8+ and CD4+ T cells were purified by magnetic negative isolation, while CD8+ TEMRA cells were enriched using FACS. Blood was collected in EDTA tubes and processed within 24 hours, with PBMCs isolated through density gradient centrifugation. PBMCs destined for TCR sequencing were cryopreserved in liquid nitrogen and later thawed in a 37 °C water bath. A purity of at least 90% was achieved for sorted or isolated CD4+, CD8+ and CD8+ TEMRA cells. Worth noting for this clonotype: The antigen it recognizes is unknown. The sample holds no much larger clone one base away, and base qualities are not on file.

RNA was extracted using the RNeasy kit, and 0.5 to 1 microgram was reverse transcribed with random hexamers. The immunoSEQ multiplex PCR assay, which covers 54 Vbeta and 13 Jbeta segments, was used to amplify TCR beta CDR3 regions. To correct PCR amplification bias, a synthetic template baseline was used for both primer optimization and computational correction. In the source study's methods: Reads were annotated to V, D and J genes according to IMGT and were analyzed with immunoSEQ Analyzer, with only productive sequences retained. Clonality was calculated as one minus the Shannon entropy normalized by log2 of the number of productive unique sequences. For each patient and control, public and private clones were evaluated within the 100 most prevalent clones. Susac-specific clones were defined as absent from healthy and MS cohorts, some 1,000 published viral clones and other ImmuneACCESS disease sequences. TCRdb trimmed the raw reads at Q25, called clones with MiXCR and kept productive beta chains. CDR3 protein duplicates are merged, each entry listing the most common genes and DNA. It is TCRdb's table, rather than the study itself, that gives the V and J calls and clone size. Here the sample has about 290,000 distinct CDR3 sequences; around 85% occur a single time. The ten largest clonotypes hold 0.21% of the sample.

The CDR3 numbers 16 residues from cysteine through phenylalanine. The kept DNA is CDR3 alone, 48 bases in frame from the first base. Sequencing was carried out using CD8+ T cells from PBMCs. The chain couples TRBV21-1 to TRBJ2-7; TRBD2 reflects the table's D call only, with no check against the DNA. TRBV21-1 is deemed a pseudogene. This TCR was sampled from a human donor with multiple sclerosis. In nucleotide form, the sequence is TGTGCCAGCAGCTACGAGCGGGGGAGCGTTTCCTACGAGCAGTACTTC. Its translation is CASSYERGSVSYEQYF.